This T cell receptor (beta chain) was captured in a study of T cell repertoires in cytomegalovirus infection. Study-wide background: The authors used CMV epitopes that were HLA-C-restricted (recently identified) and HLA-B-restricted (well studied). Study-level points and caveats: It was HLA-C-restricted CMV-specific TCR beta clonotypes that dominated the response ex vivo. Summed public TCR beta family frequency identified CMV carriers bearing the relevant HLA.

With respect to this clonotype: The antigen remains unidentified.

The CDR3 is 17 amino acids. The germline V gene encodes CDR1 MNHEY and CDR2 SVGEGT. V dropped 0 bases and J dropped 4 bases, with 16 bases sitting between them. MiXCR was run by TCRdb on the reads, yielding one entry per CDR3 protein. This sample has 27,000 or so distinct CDR3 sequences; about 19% occur once, and the top ten carry approximately 81%. This clonotype was obtained from a human donor in good health (CMV status not recorded). Some clones in this sample may be carry-over from other donors' samples. The sequences come from CD8+ T cells from cultured PBMCs, collected from culture after CMV antigen stimulation. This rearrangement joins TRBV6-2 or TRBV6-3 to TRBJ2-1, with D tentatively TRBD2 (5 bases). The CDR3 protein is CASSYSSEPSPYNEQFF. The DNA of the CDR3 is TGTGCCAGCAGTTACTCTAGCGAGCCATCTCCTTACAATGAGCAGTTCTTC.